These 2 T cell receptor beta chains originate from one sample sequenced in a study of PD-1 blockade in classical Hodgkin lymphoma. TCRdb's table, derived via immunoSEQ multiplex PCR, lists solely in-frame clones and lacks some. The data show some 100,000 clones, just under 95% seen once. After autologous stem cell transplantation all patients relapsed, and prior brentuximab vedotin exposure differed between cohorts. The sample here was peripheral blood mononuclear cells (PBMCs), taken at baseline. All receptors come from a human donor with classical Hodgkin lymphoma.

By share, this clone ranks as medium-sized. This chain connects TRBV4-1 to TRBJ2-1, with TRBD2 identical over 7 bases. J was trimmed by 6 bases and V by 0 bases; bases with no gene match: 5. Germline values: CDR1 MGHRA, CDR2 YSYEKL. CDR3 size: 15 residues. The CDR3 here is CASSQEGGSVNEQFF. The DNA for the CDR3 is TGCGCCAGCAGCCAAGAGGGCGGGAGTGTCAATGAGCAGTTCTTC.

This chain uses TRBV19 with TRBJ1-5; 9 bases align to TRBD1. Trimming cost V 4 bases and J 2 bases; bases outside gene matches: 9. The CDR3 runs 17 residues. Germline CDR1 is LNHDA and CDR2 is SQIVND (reference sequence). CDR3 sequence reads: CASSTYGTGIGNQPQHF. In nucleotides, the CDR3 is TGTGCCAGTAGTACGTACGGGACAGGGATTGGCAATCAGCCCCAGCATTTT.